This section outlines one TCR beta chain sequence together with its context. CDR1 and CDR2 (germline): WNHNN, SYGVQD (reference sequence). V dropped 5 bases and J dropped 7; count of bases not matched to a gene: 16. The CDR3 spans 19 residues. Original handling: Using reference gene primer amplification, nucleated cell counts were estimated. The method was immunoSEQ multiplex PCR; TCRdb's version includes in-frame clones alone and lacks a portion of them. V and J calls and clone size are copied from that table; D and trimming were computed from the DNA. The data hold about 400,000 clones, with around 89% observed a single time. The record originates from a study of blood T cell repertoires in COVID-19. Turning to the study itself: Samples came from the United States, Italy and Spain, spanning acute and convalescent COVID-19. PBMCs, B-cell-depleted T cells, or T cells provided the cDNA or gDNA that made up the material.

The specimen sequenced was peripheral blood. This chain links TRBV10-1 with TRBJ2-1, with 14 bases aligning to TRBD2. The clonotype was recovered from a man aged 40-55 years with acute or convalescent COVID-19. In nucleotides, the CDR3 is TGCGCCAGCAGTCCCGGGACTAGCGGGAGATGGCTAAGAGCGAATGAGCAGTTCTTC. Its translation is CASSPGTSGRWLRANEQFF.